A selection of T cell receptor beta chains follows, all from one sample in a study of cytomegalovirus exposure and HLA in healthy donors. This table comes from immunoSEQ multiplex PCR, and its TCRdb copy is limited to in-frame clones, with some not included. The sample holds about 190,000 clones, 60% to 80% seen once. The sequenced sample was PBMCs. These receptors came from a woman aged 30 to 39 in good health and CMV-seropositive. CDR3s include the opening cysteine and the closing phenylalanine or tryptophan. The D gene is left open where the match is weak. Rows give clone size only sometimes, using once, few, many, or a class for an expanded clone.

V	D	size	J	DNA	CDR3
TRBV6-1	TRBD2	.	TRBJ2-1	TGTGCCAGCAGTGGCCTAGCGGGACTCTCCCACAATGAGCAGTTCTTC	CASSGLAGLSHNEQFF
TRBV30	TRBD2	few	TRBJ2-5	TGTGCCTGGAGTGTACTAGCGGAGACCCAGTACTTC	CAWSVLAETQYF
TRBV7-2	TRBD2	once	TRBJ2-3	TGTGCCAGCAGCCCCCTAGGCCGACTAGCCCCGCAGTATTTT	CASSPLGRLAPQYF
TRBV4-2	TRBD2	.	TRBJ2-6	TGTGCCAGCAGCCAAGTGGTAAAGGGGCTAGCGGGGGGATCTGGGGCCAACGTCCTGACTTTC	CASSQVVKGLAGGSGANVLTF
TRBV21-1	.	once	TRBJ1-3	TGTGCCAGCAGCAAACACTCAGGCACTGGAAACACCATATATTTT	CASSKHSGTGNTIYF
TRBV4-1	.	.	TRBJ1-4	TGCGCCAGCAGCCCTGCCTGGCAGACAACTAATGAAAAACTGTTTTTT	CASSPAWQTTNEKLFF
TRBV7-8	TRBD1	.	TRBJ1-4	TGTGCCAGCAGGAATGGGGACAGTATTAATGAAAAACTGTTTTTT	CASRNGDSINEKLFF
TRBV5-1	TRBD1	few	TRBJ1-2	TGCGCCAGCAGCTTGGAGGAGACAGGGGCCTATGGCTACACCTTC	CASSLEETGAYGYTF
TRBV9	TRBD2	.	TRBJ2-1	TGTGCCAGCAGCTCTGGCGGGGGAACCTACAATGAGCAGTTCTTC	CASSSGGGTYNEQFF
TRBV7-2	.	.	TRBJ1-1	TGTGCCAGCAGCTCTTCGGGGTTTCGCGCAGGTATGAACACTGAAGCTTTCTTT	CASSSSGFRAGMNTEAFF
TRBV11-2	TRBD2	.	TRBJ2-7	TGTGCCAGCAGCTTGGGACTAGTCTACGAGCAGTACTTC	CASSLGLVYEQYF
TRBV9	.	.	TRBJ1-1	TGTGCCAGCAGCGTCGGGGGCGGGAGCACTGAAGCTTTCTTT	CASSVGGGSTEAFF
TRBV7-8	TRBD1	.	TRBJ1-5	TGTGCCAGCAGCTTGTTTCGGGACAGGGGTGCTCAGCCCCAGCATTTT	CASSLFRDRGAQPQHF
TRBV28	.	few	TRBJ2-5	TGTGCCAGCAGTTTAATGGGGGCTTCGGGGGAGACCCAGTACTTC	CASSLMGASGETQYF
TRBV5-1	.	.	TRBJ1-2	TGCGCCAGCAGCCCAATCCGGGTAACTAACTATGGCTACACCTTC	CASSPIRVTNYGYTF
TRBV5-1	.	.	TRBJ2-7	TGCGCCAGCAGCTTGGTACAGGGTAGCGAGCAGTACTTC	CASSLVQGSEQYF
TRBV7-3	.	once	TRBJ1-1	TGTGCCAGCAGCAGCGGCGAGAACACTGAAGCTTTCTTT	CASSSGENTEAFF
TRBV5-1	.	.	TRBJ2-6	TGCGCCAGCAGCTTGGCCGGCTCTGGGGCCAACGTCCTGACTTTC	CASSLAGSGANVLTF
TRBV7-2	TRBD2	.	TRBJ2-3	TGTGCCAGCAGGGACCAAGGGACTAGGGGGAACACAGATACGCAGTATTTT	CASRDQGTRGNTDTQYF
TRBV27	.	.	TRBJ2-3	TGTGCCAGCAGTTTAATGGCAGGGGCCAGCACAGATACGCAGTATTTT	CASSLMAGASTDTQYF
TRBV28	.	.	TRBJ1-5	TGTGCCACCAACACCAGGGGAACCTATCAGCCCCAGCATTTT	CATNTRGTYQPQHF
TRBV7-2	.	.	TRBJ1-2	TGTGCCAGCAGCTTAGCGGAGGGCCCTGGGTATGGCTACACCTTC	CASSLAEGPGYGYTF
TRBV18	TRBD1	.	TRBJ1-2	TGTGCCAGCTCACTGTCCGGGACAGCCTATGGCTACACCTTC	CASSLSGTAYGYTF
TRBV5-1	TRBD1	.	TRBJ1-2	TGCGCCAGCAGCGCCGACAGGGGCTTCCAGGGCTACACCTTC	CASSADRGFQGYTF
TRBV5-4	.	.	TRBJ2-1	TGTGCCAGCAGCTCTAAGGCCACGGGGTACAATGAGCAGTTCTTC	CASSSKATGYNEQFF
TRBV27	TRBD1	once	TRBJ2-5	TGTGCCAGCAGTTCACCCAAAGGGACAGGGGGCGGAGAGACCCAGTACTTC	CASSSPKGTGGGETQYF
TRBV7-8	TRBD2	.	TRBJ2-3	TGTGCCAGCAGCCGGGGACTAGCGGGGGGTACTACAGATACGCAGTATTTT	CASSRGLAGGTTDTQYF
TRBV6-1	.	.	TRBJ2-5	TGTGCCAGCAGTGAAATGGGACATGGGACCCAGTACTTC	CASSEMGHGTQYF
TRBV27	.	.	TRBJ1-2	TGTGCCAGCAGCTTTGGGGAACCAGGGATCTATGGCTACACCTTC	CASSFGEPGIYGYTF
TRBV7-3	.	.	TRBJ1-1	TGTGCCAGCAGCTTAACATCAGGCGACACTGAAGCTTTCTTT	CASSLTSGDTEAFF
TRBV7-6	.	few	TRBJ2-2	TGTGCCAGCAGCTTGTCTCCGGGTCAGAACACCGGGGAGCTGTTTTTT	CASSLSPGQNTGELFF
TRBV29-1	TRBD2	.	TRBJ2-3	TGCAGCGTTGGAACTAGCGGGAGTCCCACAGATACGCAGTATTTT	CSVGTSGSPTDTQYF
TRBV30	.	.	TRBJ2-1	TGTGCCTGGAGTGAGAAGGGAGGTCCCTACAATGAGCAGTTCTTC	CAWSEKGGPYNEQFF
TRBV30	.	.	TRBJ1-1	TGTGCCTGGAACACAAAGAACACTGAAGCTTTCTTT	CAWNTKNTEAFF
TRBV4-3	.	.	TRBJ1-2	TGCGCCAGCAGCCAAGGATCAGGATCTCCCTATGGCTACACCTTC	CASSQGSGSPYGYTF
TRBV7-7	TRBD2	.	TRBJ2-5	TGTGCTAGCAGCTTAGCGGGGGCAGGGGGAGAGACCCAGTACTTC	CASSLAGAGGETQYF
TRBV6-5	.	.	TRBJ1-1	TGTGCCAGCAGTTACTCGTTCGGACAAATCAACACTGAAGCTTTCTTT	CASSYSFGQINTEAFF
TRBV7-2	.	.	TRBJ2-5	TGTGCCAGCAGCTTAGTCCCCAGGGGACAAGAGACCCAGTACTTC	CASSLVPRGQETQYF
TRBV15	TRBD1	.	TRBJ1-2	TGTGCCACCAGCAGAGTTTACGGACAGGGGGCGCGGGGCTACACCTTC	CATSRVYGQGARGYTF
TRBV7-3	.	.	TRBJ1-1	TGTGCCAGCAGCCTCAGATTGAACACTGAAGCTTTCTTT	CASSLRLNTEAFF
TRBV5-1	TRBD1	.	TRBJ2-3	TGCGCCAGCAGCTTGGGGGTCAGGGGGCTCACAGATACGCAGTATTTT	CASSLGVRGLTDTQYF
TRBV5-6	TRBD2	.	TRBJ2-7	TGTGCCAGCAGCTTGGGGTGGGCTAGCGGGAGGTCCTACGAGCAGTACTTC	CASSLGWASGRSYEQYF
TRBV28	.	once	TRBJ1-1	TGTGCCAGCAGCCACCGTCGAGGGAACACTGAAGCTTTCTTT	CASSHRRGNTEAFF
TRBV19	TRBD1	few	TRBJ2-2	TGTGCCAGTAGTATCTCGGACAGGGTCACCGGGGAGCTGTTTTTT	CASSISDRVTGELFF
TRBV5-4	.	few	TRBJ2-1	TGTGCCAGCAGCTGGGACATTAGCTCCTACAATGAGCAGTTCTTC	CASSWDISSYNEQFF